The 8 T cell receptor beta chains given below trace back to one sample, sequenced in a study of blood T cell repertoires in COVID-19. Generated by immunoSEQ multiplex PCR, the TCRdb table keeps only in-frame clones and is missing some. Counted here are about 66,000 clones, 91% occurring once; the ten biggest clones make up under 8.5%. What was sequenced was peripheral blood. These TCRs come from a human donor in a cohort sampled during active COVID-19.

The chain employs TRBV28 and TRBJ1-1; unclear D gene. This CDR3 spans 16 amino acids. The V end was cut by 6 bases, the J end by 3 bases, with 20 bases between. CDR1 is MDHEN, CDR2 SYDVKM, per germline. CDR3 protein: CASRYWALERHTEAFF. As DNA, the CDR3 is TGTGCCAGCAGGTATTGGGCGTTGGAGCGGCACACTGAAGCTTTCTTT.

In this sample, this clone turned up once. V usage is TRBV27 and J usage is TRBJ2-3; TRBD2 matches 8 bases. CDR1 and CDR2 from the germline V gene are MNHEY and SMNVEV (reference sequence). CDR3 length equals 15 residues. V lost 4 bases and J lost 0; bases outside the gene matches: 3. The CDR3 DNA reads as TGTGCCAGCAGTTCTGGCGGGAGGAGCACAGATACGCAGTATTTT. Protein product: CASSSGGRSTDTQYF.

The chain uses TRBV11-2 and TRBJ2-1; possible D gene TRBD2, 5 bases. V was pared by 1 base and J by 0 bases, with 10 bases between. The germline V gene encodes CDR1 SGHAT and CDR2 FQNNGV. This CDR3 is built from 16 residues. This chain's CDR3 is CASSLVRGSSYNEQFF. The CDR3 nucleotides are TGTGCCAGCAGCTTAGTACGGGGTTCCTCCTACAATGAGCAGTTCTTC.

J is TRBJ2-2 and V is TRBV7-8; 12 positions match TRBD2. With 1 base clipped from V and 7 bases from J, the junction kept 7 bases outside the gene matches. Germline loops: CDR1 SGHVS, CDR2 FQNEAQ. The CDR3 contains 17 residues. As DNA, the CDR3 is TGTGCCAGCAGCTTAGAACTAGCGGGAGGTATTAGCGGGGAGCTGTTTTTT. It encodes CASSLELAGGISGELFF.

V gene TRBV4-3 combines with J gene TRBJ2-1, with 9 bases lining up with TRBD2. This CDR3 comprises 17 residues. V shed 0 bases and J 5 bases; nucleotides not matched to a gene: 8. CDR1 and CDR2 (germline): LGHNA, YSLEER. The CDR3 nucleotides are TGCGCCAGCAGCCAAGATCGGGGTAGCGGGAGAAACAATGAGCAGTTCTTC. Its translation: CASSQDRGSGRNNEQFF.

This clone appeared a few times. J is TRBJ2-7 and V is TRBV7-2; 10 nucleotides align to TRBD1. Germline V lookup: CDR1 SGHTA, CDR2 FQGNSA. V shed 5 bases, J shed 3 bases, and the junction held 1 base outside the gene matches. The CDR3 is made up of 13 amino acids. CDR3 sequence (DNA): TGTGCCAGCAGCCGGACAGGGGGCTACGAGCAGTACTTC. The encoded protein is CASSRTGGYEQYF.

The CDR3 DNA is TGTGCCTGGAGTGTAAACAGGGGTTACGAGCAGTACTTC. This translates into CAWSVNRGYEQYF. The chain couples TRBV30 to TRBJ2-7, with 7 bases identical to TRBD1. The length of the CDR3 is 13 residues. The trim removed 0 bases at V and 4 bases at J, leaving 3 bases unmatched. CDR1 and CDR2 (germline): GTSNPN, SVGIG (reference sequence).

The chain is built from TRBV27 and TRBJ1-5; D might be TRBD1 (5 bases). V was clipped by 6 bases and J by 5 bases, with 23 bases between them. The CDR3 is 17 amino acids. Looked up from germline, CDR1 is MNHEY and CDR2 is SMNVEV (reference sequence). The CDR3 loop is CASRKNHGGMGDQPQHF. The CDR3 nucleotides read TGTGCCAGCAGGAAAAACCACGGGGGTATGGGGGATCAGCCCCAGCATTTT.